The clone carrying this T cell receptor (beta chain) was recorded at least ten times. Its antigen is as yet unknown. Thyroid ultrasound and orbital computed tomography, with clinical symptoms and serum thyroxine and TRAb, informed diagnoses. These data belong to a study of T cells in Graves' hyperthyroidism and ophthalmopathy. The study, taken as a whole, reports: Ophthalmopathy was distinguished from stable hyperthyroidism by 13 V-J signatures. Most clonotypes that expanded in the thyroid above 0.001 also showed up in blood. Onset of ophthalmopathy came a median roughly 6.9 months after the model predicted it.

The CDR3 has 14 residues. The J segment lost 5 bases and the V segment lost 4 bases, leaving 6 bases of the junction unmatched. Germline values: CDR1 SNHLY, CDR2 FYNNEI. Researchers amplified the TCR beta CDR3 regions from RNA transcripts. First-round RT-PCR with HTBI primers amplified the TCR CDR3 region. TCRdb re-called the multiplex PCR reads with MiXCR, one entry per CDR3 protein. The repertoire holds 450,000 to 700,000 distinct CDR3 sequences, with 46% as singletons. Sequencing used peripheral blood or thyroid tissue (not recorded which). The sequence derives from an adult woman with Graves' disease, either hyperthyroidism or ophthalmopathy (not recorded which). The V and J genes are TRBV2 and TRBJ2-5, with TRBD2 identical over 8 bases. Here the CDR3 reads CASSGSGSTETQYF. DNA of the CDR3: TGTGCCAGCAGTGGGAGCGGGAGTACGGAGACCCAGTACTTC. The full variable domain, completed using reference TRBV2 and TRBJ2-5, is EPEVTQTPSHQVTQMGQEVILRCVPISNHLYFYWYRQILGQKVEFLVSFYNNEISEKSEIFDDQFSVERPDGSNFTLKIRSTKLEDSAMYFCASSGSGSTETQYFGPGTRLLVL.